Below, one T cell receptor beta chain is given with its context. The antigen remains undetermined. The data were obtained in a study of response to subunit inactivated influenza vaccine. TCRdb called the RT-PCR reads again in MiXCR, with one record for every CDR3 protein. The sample shows around 650,000 distinct CDR3 sequences, 15% to 18% of them seen only once. V was shortened by 1 base and J by 0 bases, with 13 bases between the two germline ends. The CDR3 spans 16 residues. Germline CDR1 and CDR2: MGHRA and YSYEKL. Whole-study results and caveats: Each seasonal influenza vaccination recruits few new T cells, the authors suggested.

This chain uses TRBV4-1 with TRBJ2-7; D is possibly TRBD2 (7 bases). The source is a man aged 50-59 years who received an inactivated influenza vaccine. Sequencing used PBMCs from blood, obtained 11 to 12 days after vaccination. This CDR3 reads CASSQGRGGLSYEQYF. The CDR3 DNA reads TGCGCCAGCAGCCAAGGTCGCGGGGGCCTCTCCTACGAGCAGTACTTC.